A selection of T cell receptor beta chains follows, all from one sample in a study of blood T cell repertoires in COVID-19. Using immunoSEQ multiplex PCR, the repertoire was profiled, and TCRdb retains in-frame clones only, with some absent. The repertoire consists of 200,000 to 300,000 clones, with approximately 88% occurring once and the leading ten covering 0.7%. What was sequenced was peripheral blood. The receptor set was obtained from a human donor in a cohort sampled during active COVID-19. The CDR3 runs from the conserved cysteine through the conserved F or W. The order of the fields is CDR3 protein, CDR3 length, V gene, J gene, D gene, clone size. A D gene is named only where the DNA matches it firmly. Part of the rows lack a size; the others show once, few, many or a class for expanded clones.

CDR3: CASRTGQAGETQYF
length: 14
V: TRBV5-6
J: TRBJ2-5
D: TRBD1
size: NA

CDR3: CASSTSGTGEGRQPQHF
length: 17
V: TRBV19
J: TRBJ1-5
D: TRBD1
size: NA

CDR3: CASSRGEVPSTYEQYF
length: 16
V: TRBV5-8
J: TRBJ2-7
D: TRBD2
size: NA

CDR3: CASSLTSGSMSEQYF
length: 15
V: TRBV7-2
J: TRBJ2-7
D: TRBD2
size: once

CDR3: CASSIVTAQGSYEQYF
length: 16
V: TRBV19
J: TRBJ2-7
D: NA
size: NA

CDR3: CASSHGTSGSYEQYF
length: 15
V: TRBV6-5
J: TRBJ2-7
D: TRBD2
size: NA

CDR3: CASSPEILGGRFIHEQYF
length: 18
V: TRBV13
J: TRBJ2-7
D: NA
size: NA

CDR3: CAISERGSETQYF
length: 13
V: TRBV10-3
J: TRBJ2-5
D: NA
size: NA

CDR3: CASSLDRGNWEKLFF
length: 15
V: TRBV7-9
J: TRBJ1-4
D: NA
size: NA

CDR3: CASSLSASGGRTDTQYF
length: 17
V: TRBV7-2
J: TRBJ2-3
D: TRBD2
size: once

CDR3: CASSAERGAYYGYTF
length: 15
V: TRBV7-8
J: TRBJ1-2
D: NA
size: NA

CDR3: CASSPGISYEQYF
length: 13
V: TRBV3-1/TRBV3-2
J: TRBJ2-7
D: NA
size: NA

CDR3: CASSPYLKETQYF
length: 13
V: TRBV28
J: TRBJ2-5
D: NA
size: NA

CDR3: CASSFRTGLAGVAEQYF
length: 17
V: TRBV5-4
J: TRBJ2-7
D: TRBD2
size: NA

CDR3: CASSLAGTGEGGYTF
length: 15
V: TRBV7-9
J: TRBJ1-2
D: TRBD1
size: NA

CDR3: CASSRQADTEAFF
length: 13
V: TRBV19
J: TRBJ1-1
D: NA
size: NA

CDR3: CASSLVGTGNAPLHF
length: 15
V: TRBV5-7
J: TRBJ1-6
D: TRBD1
size: NA

CDR3: CASSWKDRNTEAFF
length: 14
V: TRBV5-1
J: TRBJ1-1
D: NA
size: NA

CDR3: CASSRGTGIYEQYF
length: 14
V: TRBV28
J: TRBJ2-7
D: TRBD1
size: NA

CDR3: CASSLGQGFEKLFF
length: 14
V: TRBV5-1
J: TRBJ1-4
D: NA
size: NA

CDR3: CASGLAGGSTGELFF
length: 15
V: TRBV6-5
J: TRBJ2-2
D: TRBD2
size: NA

CDR3: CASSDDPLAGGDYEQYF
length: 17
V: TRBV19
J: TRBJ2-7
D: TRBD2
size: NA

CDR3: CASSVNSGVLNYGYTF
length: 16
V: TRBV3-1/TRBV3-2
J: TRBJ1-2
D: NA
size: NA

CDR3: CASSQDLSDTQYF
length: 13
V: TRBV3-1/TRBV3-2
J: TRBJ2-3
D: NA
size: NA

CDR3: CASSENAGTYEQYF
length: 14
V: TRBV6-1
J: TRBJ2-7
D: NA
size: NA

CDR3: CASSHHSTGNYGYTF
length: 15
V: TRBV11-2
J: TRBJ1-2
D: NA
size: NA

CDR3: CASSLRGTSGSEQYF
length: 15
V: TRBV27
J: TRBJ2-7
D: TRBD2
size: NA

CDR3: CSATDRDLNYGYTF
length: 14
V: TRBV20-1
J: TRBJ1-2
D: TRBD1
size: NA

CDR3: CASSVEAGRNEQFF
length: 14
V: TRBV9
J: TRBJ2-1
D: NA
size: few

CDR3: CASTLAGQGRSPLHF
length: 15
V: TRBV6-5
J: TRBJ1-6
D: TRBD1
size: NA

CDR3: CASSHLPGGELFF
length: 13
V: TRBV14
J: TRBJ2-2
D: NA
size: once

CDR3: CSARDTYEQYF
length: 11
V: TRBV20-1
J: TRBJ2-7
D: NA
size: NA

CDR3: CASSLGRSSGGVGTQYF
length: 17
V: TRBV7-2
J: TRBJ2-5
D: TRBD2
size: few

CDR3: CASSTGLAGYNEQFF
length: 15
V: TRBV9
J: TRBJ2-1
D: TRBD2
size: NA

CDR3: CASSPDRGEMNSNQPQHF
length: 18
V: TRBV3-1/TRBV3-2
J: TRBJ1-5
D: TRBD1
size: NA

CDR3: CASSLARANEKLFF
length: 14
V: TRBV27
J: TRBJ1-4
D: NA
size: once

CDR3: CASSLEGARGYGYTF
length: 15
V: TRBV7-8
J: TRBJ1-2
D: TRBD1
size: few

CDR3: CASSYAASGDTGELFF
length: 16
V: TRBV6-5
J: TRBJ2-2
D: TRBD2
size: once

CDR3: CAISESGTGTGGGYTF
length: 16
V: TRBV10-3
J: TRBJ1-2
D: TRBD1
size: NA

CDR3: CASSFARGGNEQFF
length: 14
V: TRBV11-3
J: TRBJ2-1
D: NA
size: NA

CDR3: CASSIRGSYGYTF
length: 13
V: TRBV19
J: TRBJ1-2
D: NA
size: NA

CDR3: CASSLGLAADTQYF
length: 14
V: TRBV5-6
J: TRBJ2-3
D: TRBD2
size: NA

CDR3: CASSVLASFPNEQFF
length: 15
V: TRBV5-1
J: TRBJ2-1
D: NA
size: NA

CDR3: CASNNPATRSIEKLFF
length: 16
V: TRBV4-1
J: TRBJ1-4
D: NA
size: few

CDR3: CASSLWGGGIYEQYF
length: 15
V: TRBV28
J: TRBJ2-7
D: NA
size: NA

CDR3: CASRLEPQETQYF
length: 13
V: TRBV3-1/TRBV3-2
J: TRBJ2-5
D: NA
size: NA

CDR3: CASSQDTSGIVYNEQFF
length: 17
V: TRBV4-1
J: TRBJ2-1
D: TRBD2
size: NA

CDR3: CASSKTGYSYEQYF
length: 14
V: TRBV27
J: TRBJ2-7
D: NA
size: few

CDR3: CASGVEGQGGTEAFF
length: 15
V: TRBV7-2
J: TRBJ1-1
D: NA
size: NA

CDR3: CAIPIAGKGQETQYF
length: 15
V: TRBV10-3
J: TRBJ2-5
D: TRBD2
size: once

CDR3: CASSQVRGRDTQYF
length: 14
V: TRBV19
J: TRBJ2-3
D: TRBD1
size: NA

CDR3: CATSRDRGHSYEQYF
length: 15
V: TRBV15
J: TRBJ2-7
D: NA
size: NA

CDR3: CASTWTSPYEQYF
length: 13
V: TRBV3-1/TRBV3-2
J: TRBJ2-7
D: TRBD2
size: NA

CDR3: CASRSSGRSYEQYF
length: 14
V: TRBV19
J: TRBJ2-7
D: NA
size: NA

CDR3: CASSPRTPRGSGYTF
length: 15
V: TRBV19
J: TRBJ1-2
D: NA
size: NA

CDR3: CAISDRDSDQPQHF
length: 14
V: TRBV10-3
J: TRBJ1-5
D: TRBD1
size: NA

CDR3: CASSFDREFEQYF
length: 13
V: TRBV6-2/TRBV6-3
J: TRBJ2-7
D: TRBD1
size: NA

CDR3: CASSRTSGSFYEQYF
length: 15
V: TRBV5-4
J: TRBJ2-7
D: TRBD2
size: NA

CDR3: CASSTSGQSTDTQYF
length: 15
V: TRBV19
J: TRBJ2-3
D: NA
size: NA